This is a list of T cell receptor beta chains from one sample in a study of CD8 T cells in ankylosing spondylitis. TCRdb reprocessed the 5' RACE reads via MiXCR and lists one record per CDR3 protein. This sample yields about 220,000 distinct CDR3 sequences, of which about 7% are seen a single time; about 14% belongs to the top ten. The sequenced material came from blood, either unsorted or a sorted T cell fraction (not recorded which). These receptors were collected from a male donor with ankylosing spondylitis. Each CDR3 is given with its conserved first and last residue. A D gene is named only where the DNA matches it firmly. Only some rows state a clone size, as once, few, many or a class for expanded clones.

>17|TRBV18|TRBJ2-1|TRBD2|few
CASSPTIRGGSYNEQFF
TGTGCCAGCTCACCAACAATCCGGGGGGGCTCCTACAATGAGCAGTTCTTC
>16|TRBV7-9|TRBJ2-2|-|-
CASSQVYGLNTGELFF
TGTGCCAGCAGCCAGGTCTACGGACTGAACACCGGGGAGCTGTTTTTT
>17|TRBV24-1|TRBJ2-2|-|many
CATSDSFTYLNTGELFF
TGTGCCACCAGTGATTCCTTTACTTACCTCAACACCGGGGAGCTGTTTTTT
>16|TRBV27|TRBJ1-4|TRBD1|few
CASRSGTGAGNEKLFF
TGTGCCAGCAGATCCGGGACAGGGGCGGGAAATGAAAAACTGTTTTTT
>16|TRBV5-5|TRBJ2-2|-|many
CASSWGGHRNTGELFF
TGTGCCAGCAGCTGGGGAGGACATAGGAACACCGGGGAGCTGTTTTTT
>16|TRBV15|TRBJ2-7|-|many
CATSRVQWGRPYEQYF
TGTGCCACCAGCAGAGTCCAGTGGGGGCGGCCCTACGAGCAGTACTTC
>15|TRBV5-5|TRBJ2-1|-|many
CASRVGRSSYNEQFF
TGTGCCAGCAGGGTCGGACGGAGCTCCTACAATGAGCAGTTCTTC
>14|TRBV28|TRBJ2-7|-|many
CASSPGGTGFEQYF
TGTGCCAGCAGCCCGGGAGGGACAGGGTTCGAGCAGTACTTC
>13|TRBV12-5|TRBJ1-5|-|few
CASGWGSNQPQHF
TGTGCTAGTGGTTGGGGGAGCAATCAGCCCCAGCATTTT
>13|TRBV7-9|TRBJ2-7|TRBD1|many
CASIGTGFGEQYF
TGTGCCAGCATCGGGACAGGGTTTGGGGAGCAGTACTTC
>13|TRBV29-1|TRBJ2-3|-|many
CSVVGAAADTQYF
TGCAGCGTTGTCGGGGCGGCCGCAGATACGCAGTATTTT
>15|TRBV19|TRBJ1-5|-|-
CASSMRRGSNQPQHF
TGTGCCAGTAGTATGCGACGGGGTAGCAATCAGCCCCAGCATTTT
>14|TRBV6-5|TRBJ1-1|-|many
CASSYSRGTELVFF
TGTGCCAGCAGTTACTCGAGAGGGACCGAATTGGTTTTCTTT
>22|TRBV4-2|TRBJ2-1|TRBD2|many
CASSQEYLEWLAGGGSYNEQFF
TGTGCCAGCAGCCAAGAATATTTAGAGTGGCTAGCGGGAGGAGGCTCCTACAATGAGCAGTTCTTC
>13|TRBV5-6|TRBJ2-7|-|many
CASSRGAAYEQYF
TGTGCCAGCAGCAGGGGGGCCGCCTACGAGCAGTACTTC
>17|TRBV20-1|TRBJ2-1|-|many
CSARDIRGRAGQGEQFF
TGCAGTGCTAGAGATATCCGCGGGAGGGCCGGACAGGGGGAGCAGTTCTTC
>16|TRBV5-1|TRBJ2-7|TRBD2|many
CASSLATSVSSYEQYF
TGCGCCAGCAGCTTGGCGACTAGCGTGAGCTCCTACGAGCAGTACTTC
>15|TRBV10-3|TRBJ1-1|-|many
CAISESGGFGTEAFF
TGTGCCATCAGTGAGTCGGGAGGGTTTGGCACTGAAGCTTTCTTT
>14|TRBV7-9|TRBJ2-2|-|many
CASAFGVSTGELFF
TGTGCCAGCGCCTTCGGGGTCTCCACCGGGGAGCTGTTTTTT
>13|TRBV5-5|TRBJ2-7|-|-
CASSPGLFCEQYF
TGTGCCAGCAGCCCCGGGCTCTTCTGCGAGCAGTACTTC
>11|TRBV3-1|TRBJ1-4|-|-
CASSQAGGLFF
TGTGCCAGCAGCCAAGCGGGGGGACTGTTTTTT
>14|TRBV2|TRBJ1-5|-|many
CASSRGGSNQPQHF
TGTGCCAGCAGTAGAGGGGGAAGCAATCAGCCCCAGCATTTT
>15|TRBV4-3|TRBJ2-6|-|many
CASSQGLSGANVLTF
TGCGCCAGCAGCCAAGGGTTGTCGGGGGCCAACGTCCTGACTTTC
>13|TRBV10-3|TRBJ2-1|-|few
CAITHTSVDEQFF
TGTGCCATCACCCATACTAGTGTGGATGAGCAGTTCTTC
>11|TRBV6-6|TRBJ1-4|TRBD1|many
CASRQGTGLFF
TGTGCCAGCAGACAGGGGACAGGACTGTTTTTT
>15|TRBV4-3|TRBJ2-5|-|few
CASSLGQSLQETQYF
TGCGCCAGCAGCCTTGGACAGAGCCTCCAAGAGACCCAGTACTTC
>17|TRBV20-1|TRBJ1-3|-|few
CSAREDEGRAWGNTIYF
TGCAGTGCTAGAGAGGACGAGGGACGCGCCTGGGGAAACACCATATATTTT
>16|TRBV28|TRBJ2-5|-|many
CASSHSGPYTGETQYF
TGTGCCAGCAGCCACTCGGGCCCATACACCGGGGAGACCCAGTACTTC
>16|TRBV12-3/TRBV12-4|TRBJ2-7|-|-
CASSFPRTGTPYEQYF
TGTGCCAGCAGTTTCCCTAGGACCGGGACCCCCTACGAGCAGTACTTC
>16|TRBV4-1|TRBJ2-7|-|many
CASSPLGASGSYEQYF
TGCGCCAGCAGCCCCCTGGGGGCTAGCGGCTCCTACGAGCAGTACTTC
>15|TRBV6-5|TRBJ2-2|-|many
CASSYLGINTGELFF
TGTGCCAGCAGTTACTTGGGGATTAACACCGGGGAGCTGTTTTTT
>14|TRBV19|TRBJ1-2|-|-
CASSKGGLSYGYTF
TGTGCCAGCAGTAAAGGGGGACTTTCCTATGGCTACACCTTC
>15|TRBV4-3|TRBJ1-4|TRBD1|few
CASSLDRGSNEKLFF
TGCGCCAGCAGCCTCGACAGGGGCTCTAATGAAAAACTGTTTTTT
>13|TRBV4-3|TRBJ1-2|-|many
CASSQGGGYGYTF
TGCGCCAGCAGCCAAGGAGGGGGGTATGGCTACACCTTC
>12|TRBV29-1|TRBJ2-7|-|many
CSLTLGRGEQYF
TGCAGTCTAACGTTGGGTCGGGGCGAGCAGTACTTC
>15|TRBV7-8|TRBJ2-3|TRBD2|many
CASSLLGLAGDTQYF
TGTGCCAGCAGCTTATTGGGACTAGCGGGAGATACGCAGTATTTT
>16|TRBV9|TRBJ2-1|-|many
CASSVGSGYSYNEQFF
TGTGCCAGCAGCGTAGGAAGCGGTTACTCCTACAATGAGCAGTTCTTC
>13|TRBV7-2|TRBJ2-7|-|many
CASSLGLAYEQYF
TGTGCCAGCAGTCTGGGACTCGCTTACGAGCAGTACTTC
>14|TRBV6-2/TRBV6-3|TRBJ1-1|-|many
CASSLRGAHTEAFF
TGTGCCAGCAGTTTAAGGGGGGCGCATACTGAAGCTTTCTTT
>14|TRBV9|TRBJ2-7|-|many
CASSVGGELYEQYF
TGTGCCAGCAGCGTAGGAGGGGAGCTCTACGAGCAGTACTTC
>14|TRBV4-3|TRBJ1-1|TRBD1|many
CASSHFTGGNEAFF
TGCGCCAGCAGCCATTTTACAGGGGGCAATGAAGCTTTCTTT
>15|TRBV20-1|TRBJ1-5|-|many
CSATVEGGRSQPQHF
TGCAGTGCCACCGTAGAAGGGGGTCGGAGTCAGCCCCAGCATTTT
>19|TRBV3-1|TRBJ1-5|-|-
CACCKDGPRAPGYNQPQHF
TGTGCCTGCTGCAAGGATGGACCCCGGGCACCCGGATACAATCAGCCCCAGCATTTT
>16|TRBV20-1|TRBJ1-5|-|many
CSARDVTWASNQPQHF
TGCAGTGCTAGAGACGTTACATGGGCTTCTAATCAGCCCCAGCATTTT
>15|TRBV12-3/TRBV12-4|TRBJ2-1|-|few
CASSYGGPIYNEQFF
TGTGCCAGCAGCTACGGGGGCCCAATTTACAATGAGCAGTTCTTC
>15|TRBV7-2|TRBJ2-7|-|many
CASSSTGHHFYEQYF
TGTGCCAGCAGCTCTACGGGACACCACTTCTACGAGCAGTACTTC
>17|TRBV12-2|TRBJ2-1|-|-
CASRLLAGGGVRNEQFF
TGTGCAAGTCGCTTATTGGCGGGGGGCGGGGTTAGAAATGAGCAGTTCTTC
>16|TRBV12-3/TRBV12-4|TRBJ1-5|-|-
CASSYSLSVANQPQHF
TGTGCCAGCAGCTATTCACTGTCCGTCGCCAATCAGCCCCAGCATTTT
>14|TRBV28|TRBJ2-4|-|many
CASRPQKISDIQYF
TGTGCCAGCCGACCACAAAAAATATCGGACATTCAGTACTTC
>14|TRBV4-3|TRBJ2-1|-|-
CASSQDGLYNEQFF
TGCGCCAGCAGCCAAGATGGTCTATACAATGAGCAGTTCTTC
>15|TRBV20-1|TRBJ1-1|TRBD1|-
CSASSWQGGNTEAFF
TGCAGTGCTAGCAGTTGGCAGGGGGGAAACACTGAAGCTTTCTTT
>13|TRBV2|TRBJ2-3|TRBD1|many
CTRRDRGTDTQYF
TGTACCAGGAGGGACAGGGGAACCGATACGCAGTATTTT
>15|TRBV9|TRBJ2-7|-|many
CASSPANFPGREQYF
TGTGCCAGCAGCCCCGCTAATTTTCCCGGGCGCGAGCAGTACTTC
>15|TRBV4-3|TRBJ1-2|-|many
CASSQDRRVFYGYTF
TGCGCCAGCAGCCAAGACCGTAGGGTATTCTATGGCTACACCTTC